A single sample gave rise to the 17 T cell receptor beta chains below, sequenced in a study of prognosis after radiotherapy for stage I lung cancer. The TCR beta CDR3 region was amplified from genomic DNA, with two rounds of multiplex PCR being used for the amplification. TRBV and TRBJ genes each had their own specific primers in first-round PCR. One entry per CDR3 protein, called by TCRdb with MiXCR from the multiplex PCR reads. The sample yields roughly 30,000 distinct CDR3 sequences, 25% to 40% seen once. Sample: PBMCs, taken before or after stereotactic body radiation therapy (not recorded which). The receptors come from a donor over 45 with non-small cell lung cancer.

Many counts were recorded for this clonotype. The CDR3 is CASSFYGGLDNEQFF. CDR3 bases: TGTGCCAGCAGTTTCTACGGGGGTCTTGACAATGAGCAGTTCTTC. This chain connects TRBV12-3 or TRBV12-4 to TRBJ2-1, with D perhaps matching TRBD2 (6 bases). Trimming took 3 bases from V and 5 from J, leaving 14 bases between them. The CDR3 spans 15 residues.

This CDR3 reads CASSYEREWTGELFF. The CDR3 bases are TGTGCCAGCAGTTATGAGCGGGAGTGGACCGGGGAGCTGTTTTTT. The chain is built from TRBV6-2 or TRBV6-3 and TRBJ2-2, with TRBD2 identical over 8 bases. The CDR3 contains 15 residues. CDR1 is MNHEY and CDR2 is SVGEGT in the germline V gene. The junction had 5 bases not matched to a gene; V was cut back by 3 bases and J by 5 bases.

In its sample, this clonotype was seen many times. The chain recombines TRBV7-9 with TRBJ2-1, with D tentatively TRBD2 (6 bases). The CDR3 sequence is 15 residues long. Germline assignment: CDR1 SEHNR and CDR2 FQNEAQ (reference sequence). V was pared by 5 bases and J by 2 bases, with 13 bases between. The CDR3 here is CASSPLRGTYNEQFF. The CDR3 DNA follows: TGTGCCAGCAGCCCACTACGGGGGACCTACAATGAGCAGTTCTTC.

At least ten counts were recorded for this clonotype. The chain recombines TRBV11-2 with TRBJ2-2; D is uncertain. The CDR3 length is 12 residues. The germline V gene encodes CDR1 SGHAT and CDR2 FQNNGV. Trimming took 3 bases from V and 3 from J, leaving 2 bases between them. The CDR3 here is CASSFYTGELFF. The CDR3 coding sequence is TGTGCCAGCAGCTTTTACACCGGGGAGCTGTTTTTT.

This clonotype was observed many times. CDR3 residues: CASSQGSGGNNEQFF. CDR3 bases: TGTGCCAGCAGCCAAGGTAGCGGGGGTAACAATGAGCAGTTCTTC. The chain uses TRBV4-2 and TRBJ2-1; TRBD2 aligns across 9 bases. The CDR3 loop spans 15 amino acids. The V gene end was trimmed by 1 base and the J gene end by 5 bases; junction bases not matched to a gene: 3. Germline loops: CDR1 LGHNA, CDR2 YNFKEQ.

This clonotype appeared many times. The chain uses TRBV20-1 and TRBJ2-7; D perhaps matches TRBD1 (5 bases). Germline V gives CDR1 DFQATT, CDR2 SNEGSKA (reference sequence). The CDR3 loop spans 11 amino acids. As DNA, the CDR3 is TGCAGCCCCAGGGAAGCTTACGAGCAGTACTTC. It encodes CSPREAYEQYF.

This clonotype was observed at least ten times. This chain connects TRBV20-1 to TRBJ1-5, with a tentative D call TRBD1 (5 bases). The V end was cut by 1 base, the J end by 6 bases, with 13 bases between. Germline lookup yields CDR1 DFQATT and CDR2 SNEGSKA (reference sequence). CDR3 length: 14 residues. CDR3 loop: CSARARGGFQPQHF. DNA of the CDR3: TGCAGTGCTAGAGCGAGGGGCGGGTTTCAGCCCCAGCATTTT.

This clonotype was seen ten or more times. The chain couples TRBV7-2 to TRBJ2-3; D gene unclear. The CDR3 sequence is 14 residues long. From germline, CDR1 is SGHTA and CDR2 FQGNSA. Trimming removed 4 bases at V and 2 bases at J, with 10 bases between. CDR3 nucleotide sequence: TGTGCCAGCAGCTCGGGCCTAATCACAGATACGCAGTATTTT. Its translation is CASSSGLITDTQYF. Full variable domain (remainder filled in from reference TRBV7-2 and TRBJ2-3): GAGVSQSPSNKVTEKGKDVELRCDPISGHTALYWYRQSLGQGLEFLIYFQGNSAPDKSGLPSDRFSAERTGGSVSTLTIQRTQQEDSAVYLCASSSGLITDTQYFGPGTRLTVL.

A note on this clonotype: This could be a read error, since a much larger clone is one nucleotide away. The V gene is TRBV5-5, the J gene TRBJ2-6; D is possibly TRBD2 (5 bases). The CDR3 is 16 amino acids. Germline V lookup: CDR1 SGHKS, CDR2 YYEKEE (reference sequence). Trimming shortened V by 0 bases and J by 4 bases, and 11 bases separated the two germline ends. This CDR3 reads CASSLDTAAGANVLTF. In DNA form, the CDR3 reads TGTGCCAGCAGCTTGGATACAGCGGCCGGGGCCAACGTCCTGACTTTC.

The rearrangement links TRBV19 to TRBJ1-5; 9 bases align to TRBD1. Trimming at V came to 3 bases and at J to 0 bases, leaving 6 bases not matched to a gene. This CDR3 comprises 17 residues. Per germline, CDR1 LNHDA and CDR2 SQIVND (reference sequence). The chain's CDR3 is CASSIQQGAYSNQPQHF. The DNA for the CDR3 is TGTGCCAGTAGTATTCAACAGGGGGCTTATAGCAATCAGCCCCAGCATTTT.

This clonotype was counted between two and nine times. The V call is TRBV7-3, the J call TRBJ2-3, with TRBD2 identical over 14 bases. Trimming removed 9 bases from V and 1 base from J; junction bases left unmatched: 6. CDR1 is SGHTA, CDR2 FQGTGA, per germline. The CDR3 covers 16 residues. The chain's CDR3 is CARGSGLAGGTDTQYF. The CDR3 nucleotides are TGTGCCAGGGGCTCGGGACTAGCGGGGGGCACAGATACGCAGTATTTT.

This clonotype was seen ten or more times. The J gene is TRBJ1-5, the V gene TRBV12-3 or TRBV12-4; D is possibly TRBD1 (5 bases). V shed 5 bases and J shed 1 base, with 12 bases lying between them. There are 15 residues in the CDR3. CDR3 amino acids: CASSGGYVSNQPQHF. As DNA, the CDR3 is TGTGCCAGCAGTGGGGGTTACGTCAGCAATCAGCCCCAGCATTTT.

Ten or more counts support this clonotype. The gene calls are TRBV5-4 and TRBJ1-1; 8 bases agree with TRBD1. Unmatched junction bases numbered 4, after V lost 0 bases and J lost 3 bases. The length of the CDR3 is 15 residues. Per the germline V gene, CDR1 is SGHNT and CDR2 is YYREEE (reference sequence). CDR3 DNA: TGTGCCAGCAGCTTGGCAGGGGGCTTAGACACTGAAGCTTTCTTT. As protein: CASSLAGGLDTEAFF.

The chain employs TRBV19 and TRBJ2-1, with 9 bases matching TRBD2. Germline V CDR1 and CDR2: LNHDA, SQIVND (reference sequence). The CDR3 runs 16 residues. V was clipped by 5 bases and J by 7 bases; unmatched bases: 12. The CDR3 DNA is TGTGCCAGTAGTCTGTATAGCGGGGGCTATGGTAATGAGCAGTTCTTC. Its protein is CASSLYSGGYGNEQFF.

This clonotype was counted many times. This CDR3 is missing its conserved last phenylalanine or tryptophan, likely due to a read error. The genes are TRBV20-1 and TRBJ2-7; 9 bases align to TRBD1. The CDR3 is 14 amino acids. From germline, CDR1 is DFQATT and CDR2 SNEGSKA (reference sequence). V shed 3 bases, J shed 6 bases, and the junction held 9 bases outside the gene matches. DNA of the CDR3: TGCAGTGCTAGTCACGGGACAGGGAAAGGCGAGCAGTACCTC. Translation gives CSASHGTGKGEQYL.

With respect to this clonotype: This is likely an artifact of a read error, given a far larger clone one base away. This chain connects TRBV6-4 to TRBJ2-7; 10 bases are shared with TRBD2. The CDR3 is 14 residues long. V was pared by 6 bases and J by 2 bases, with 4 bases of the junction left unmatched. Germline CDR1 reads MRHNA; CDR2 reads SNTAGT. CDR3 residues: CASRGTSVTYEQYF. CDR3 sequence (DNA): TGTGCCAGCAGGGGGACTAGCGTTACCTACGAGCAGTACTTC.

This clonotype was observed at least ten times. V gene TRBV6-1 combines with J gene TRBJ1-1, with 12 bases that match TRBD1. V lost 5 bases and J lost 8; bases outside the gene matches: 9. CDR3 length equals 15 residues. In germline, CDR1 is MNHNS, CDR2 SASEGT. The CDR3: CASSRTGTGGDEAFF. DNA of the CDR3: TGTGCCAGCAGTAGAACCGGGACAGGGGGCGACGAAGCTTTCTTT.